This entry describes one T cell receptor beta chain. The antigen remains undetermined. The entry originates in a study of cytomegalovirus exposure and HLA in healthy donors. As for the study in general: Later, an analysis reported that the roughly 120 validation repertoires had used the same platform as the approximately 600 first-cohort repertoires. Study-level points and caveats: Many donors shared some public TCRs, even though most TCR sequences were rare.

Sequencing used immunoSEQ multiplex PCR; TCRdb keeps in-frame clones, though not all of them. The sample contains 150,000 or so clones, 70% to 90% of which appear only once. With 2 bases clipped from V and 0 bases from J, the junction kept 13 bases outside the gene matches. CDR3 length equals 20 residues. Germline-derived CDR1 and CDR2 are SGHRS and YFSETQ. The sample comprised PBMCs. The chain has TRBV5-1 and TRBJ2-2, with 10 nucleotides matching TRBD1. The receptor comes from a human donor in good health. This CDR3 reads CASSLKPVGQGSTNTGELFF. CDR3 DNA sequence: TGCGCCAGCAGCTTAAAACCGGTGGGACAGGGGTCAACGAACACCGGGGAGCTGTTTTTT.